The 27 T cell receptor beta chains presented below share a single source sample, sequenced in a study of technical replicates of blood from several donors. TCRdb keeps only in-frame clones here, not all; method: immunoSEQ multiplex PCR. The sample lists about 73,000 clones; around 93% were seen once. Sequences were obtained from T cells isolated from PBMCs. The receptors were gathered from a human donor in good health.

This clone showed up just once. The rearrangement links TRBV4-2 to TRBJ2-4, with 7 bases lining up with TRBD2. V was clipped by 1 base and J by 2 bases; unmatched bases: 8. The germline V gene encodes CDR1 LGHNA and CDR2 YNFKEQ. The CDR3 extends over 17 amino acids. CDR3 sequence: CASSQGGGGVSKNIQYF. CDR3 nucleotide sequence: TGTGCCAGCAGCCAAGGTGGTGGGGGGGTGTCCAAAAACATTCAGTACTTC.

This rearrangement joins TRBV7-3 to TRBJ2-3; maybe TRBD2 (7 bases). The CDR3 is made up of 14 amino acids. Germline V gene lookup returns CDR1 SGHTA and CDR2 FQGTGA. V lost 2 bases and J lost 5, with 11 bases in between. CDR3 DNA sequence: TGTGCCAGCAGCTTAGGGGGGGCCGGAGATACGCAGTATTTT. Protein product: CASSLGGAGDTQYF.

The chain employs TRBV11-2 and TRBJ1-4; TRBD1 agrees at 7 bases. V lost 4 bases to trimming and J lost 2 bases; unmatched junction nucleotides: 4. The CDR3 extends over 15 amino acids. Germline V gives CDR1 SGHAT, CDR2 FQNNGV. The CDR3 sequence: CASSSLQGTNEKLFF. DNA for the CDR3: TGTGCCAGCAGCTCGCTACAGGGGACTAATGAAAAACTGTTTTTT.

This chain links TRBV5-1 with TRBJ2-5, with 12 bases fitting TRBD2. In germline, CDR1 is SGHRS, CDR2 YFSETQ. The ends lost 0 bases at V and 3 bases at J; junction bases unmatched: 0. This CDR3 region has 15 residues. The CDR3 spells CASSLGTSGEETQYF. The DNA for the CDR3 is TGCGCCAGCAGCTTGGGGACTAGCGGGGAAGAGACCCAGTACTTC.

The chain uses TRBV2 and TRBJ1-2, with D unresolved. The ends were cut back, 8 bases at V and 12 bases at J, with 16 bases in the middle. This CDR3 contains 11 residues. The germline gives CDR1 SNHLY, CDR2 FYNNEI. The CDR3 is CASLSAEGHTF. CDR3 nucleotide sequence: TGTGCCAGCCTTTCGGCGGAGGGTCACACCTTC.

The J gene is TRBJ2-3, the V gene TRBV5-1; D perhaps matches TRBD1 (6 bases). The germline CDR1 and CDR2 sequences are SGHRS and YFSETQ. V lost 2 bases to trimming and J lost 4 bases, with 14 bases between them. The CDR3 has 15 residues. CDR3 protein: CASSFSGGSADTQYF. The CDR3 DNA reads TGCGCCAGCAGCTTCTCTGGGGGCTCGGCAGATACGCAGTATTTT.

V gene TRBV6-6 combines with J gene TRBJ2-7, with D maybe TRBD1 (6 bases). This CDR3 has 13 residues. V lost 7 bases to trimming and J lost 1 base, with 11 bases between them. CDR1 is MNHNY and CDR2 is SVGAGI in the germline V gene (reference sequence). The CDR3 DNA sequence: TGTGCCAGCACAGCGGACAGTTCCTACGAGCAGTACTTC. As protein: CASTADSSYEQYF.

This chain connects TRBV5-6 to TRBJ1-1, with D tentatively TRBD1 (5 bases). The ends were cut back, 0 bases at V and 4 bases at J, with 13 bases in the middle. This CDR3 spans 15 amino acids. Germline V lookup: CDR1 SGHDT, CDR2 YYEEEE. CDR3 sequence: CASSLVGDVGTEAFF. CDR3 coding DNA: TGTGCCAGCAGCTTGGTAGGGGATGTGGGCACTGAAGCTTTCTTT.

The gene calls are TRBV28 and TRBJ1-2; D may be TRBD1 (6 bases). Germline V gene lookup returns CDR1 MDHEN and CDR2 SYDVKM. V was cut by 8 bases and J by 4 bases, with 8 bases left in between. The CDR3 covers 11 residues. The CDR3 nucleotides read TGTGCCAGCGGCAGGGGCTATGGCTACACCTTC. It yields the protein CASGRGYGYTF.

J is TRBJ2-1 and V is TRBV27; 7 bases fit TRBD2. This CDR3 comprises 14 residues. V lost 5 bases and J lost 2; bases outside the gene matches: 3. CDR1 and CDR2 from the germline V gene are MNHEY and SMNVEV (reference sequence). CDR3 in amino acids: CASSRGGAYNEQFF. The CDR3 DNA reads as TGTGCCAGCAGTCGTGGGGGGGCCTACAATGAGCAGTTCTTC.

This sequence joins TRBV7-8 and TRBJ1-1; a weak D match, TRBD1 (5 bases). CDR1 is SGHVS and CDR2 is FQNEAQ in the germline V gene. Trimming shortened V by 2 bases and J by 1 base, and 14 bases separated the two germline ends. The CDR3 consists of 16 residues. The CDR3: CASSLRQGRTNTEAFF. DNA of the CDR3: TGTGCCAGCAGCTTACGCCAGGGCAGAACGAACACTGAAGCTTTCTTT. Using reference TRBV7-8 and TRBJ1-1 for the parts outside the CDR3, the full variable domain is GAGVSQSPRYKVAKRGQDVALRCDPISGHVSLFWYQQALGQGPEFLTYFQNEAQLDKSGLPSDRFFAERPEGSVSTLKIQRTQQEDSAVYLCASSLRQGRTNTEAFFGQGTRLTVV.

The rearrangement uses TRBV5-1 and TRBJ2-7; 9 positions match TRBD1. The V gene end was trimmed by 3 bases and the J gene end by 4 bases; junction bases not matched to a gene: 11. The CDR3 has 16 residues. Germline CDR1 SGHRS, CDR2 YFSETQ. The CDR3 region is CASSSNTGGLRYEQYF. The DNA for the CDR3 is TGCGCCAGCAGCTCAAACACAGGGGGCCTAAGATACGAGCAGTACTTC. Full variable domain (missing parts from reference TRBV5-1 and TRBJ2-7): KAGVTQTPRYLIKTRGQQVTLSCSPISGHRSVSWYQQTPGQGLQFLFEYFSETQRNKGNFPGRFSGRQFSNSRSEMNVSTLELGDSALYLCASSSNTGGLRYEQYFGPGTRLTVT.

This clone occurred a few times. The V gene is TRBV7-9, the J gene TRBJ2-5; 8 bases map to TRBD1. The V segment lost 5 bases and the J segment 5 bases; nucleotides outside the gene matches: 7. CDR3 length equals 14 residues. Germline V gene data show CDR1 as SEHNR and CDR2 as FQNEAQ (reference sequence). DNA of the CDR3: TGTGCCAGCAGCCGAGGACAGGGACATGAGACCCAGTACTTC. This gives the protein CASSRGQGHETQYF.

The CDR3, as DNA: TGCGCCAGCAGCAAGACTAGCGGGAGATCTAAAGAGACCCAGTACTTC. Translated, it gives CASSKTSGRSKETQYF. The rearrangement joins TRBV5-1 to TRBJ2-5; 12 positions agree with TRBD2. This CDR3 region has 16 residues. Germline-derived CDR1 and CDR2 are SGHRS and YFSETQ. V lost 4 bases to trimming and J lost 3 bases; unmatched junction nucleotides: 7.

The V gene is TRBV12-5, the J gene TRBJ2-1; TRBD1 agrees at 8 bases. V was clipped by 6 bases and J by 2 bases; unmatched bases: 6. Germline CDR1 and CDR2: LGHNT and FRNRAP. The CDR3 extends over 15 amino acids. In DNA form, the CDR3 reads TGTGCTAGTGGCGACCGGGACAGGCCCTACAATGAGCAGTTCTTC. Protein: CASGDRDRPYNEQFF.

CDR3 residues: CASSEGEIAGEFVTDTQYF. The DNA for the CDR3 is TGCGCCAGCAGTGAGGGGGAGATAGCGGGAGAATTCGTCACAGATACGCAGTATTTT. The J gene is TRBJ2-3, the V gene TRBV10-1; 9 positions match TRBD2. Germline V gives CDR1 WNHNN, CDR2 SYGVQD (reference sequence). Germline trimming cut 2 bases from V and 2 bases from J; bases unmatched to any gene: 14. This CDR3 has 19 residues.

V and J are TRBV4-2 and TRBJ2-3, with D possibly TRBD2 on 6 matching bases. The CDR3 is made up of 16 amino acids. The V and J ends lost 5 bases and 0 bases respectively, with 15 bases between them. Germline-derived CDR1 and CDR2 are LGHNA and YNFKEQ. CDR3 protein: CASSIRAGPSTDTQYF. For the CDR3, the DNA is TGTGCCAGCAGCATTCGGGCGGGACCCAGCACAGATACGCAGTATTTT.

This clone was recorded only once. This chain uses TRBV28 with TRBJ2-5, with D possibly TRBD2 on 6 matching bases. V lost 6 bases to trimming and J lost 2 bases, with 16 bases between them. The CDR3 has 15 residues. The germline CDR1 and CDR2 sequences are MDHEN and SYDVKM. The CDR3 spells CASRPYSGRQETQYF. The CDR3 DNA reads TGTGCCAGCAGGCCGTATAGCGGCAGACAAGAGACCCAGTACTTC.

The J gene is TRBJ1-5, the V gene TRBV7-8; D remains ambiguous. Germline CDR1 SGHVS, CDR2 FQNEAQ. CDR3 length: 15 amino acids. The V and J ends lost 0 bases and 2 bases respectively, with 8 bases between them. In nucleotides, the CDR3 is TGTGCCAGCAGCTTAGCGCCAACGGGCAATCAGCCCCAGCATTTT. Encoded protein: CASSLAPTGNQPQHF.

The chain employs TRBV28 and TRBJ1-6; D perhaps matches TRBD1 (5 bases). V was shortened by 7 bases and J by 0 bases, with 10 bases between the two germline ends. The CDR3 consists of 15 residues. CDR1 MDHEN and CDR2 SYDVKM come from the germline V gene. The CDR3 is CASTRGSSYNSPLHF. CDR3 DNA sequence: TGTGCCAGCACCCGGGGGAGCTCCTATAATTCACCCCTCCACTTT.

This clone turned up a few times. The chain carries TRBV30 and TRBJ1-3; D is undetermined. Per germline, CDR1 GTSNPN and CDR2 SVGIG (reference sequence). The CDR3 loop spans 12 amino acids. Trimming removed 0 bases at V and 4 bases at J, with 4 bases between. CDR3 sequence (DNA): TGTGCCTGGAGTGTTCAGGGAAACACCATATATTTT. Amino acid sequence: CAWSVQGNTIYF.

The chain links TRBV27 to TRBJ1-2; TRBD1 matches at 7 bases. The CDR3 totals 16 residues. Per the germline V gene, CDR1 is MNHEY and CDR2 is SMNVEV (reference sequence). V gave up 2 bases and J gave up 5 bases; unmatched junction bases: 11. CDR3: CASSLEGQVGRYGYTF. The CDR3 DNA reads TGTGCCAGCAGTTTAGAAGGACAGGTCGGACGGTATGGCTACACCTTC.

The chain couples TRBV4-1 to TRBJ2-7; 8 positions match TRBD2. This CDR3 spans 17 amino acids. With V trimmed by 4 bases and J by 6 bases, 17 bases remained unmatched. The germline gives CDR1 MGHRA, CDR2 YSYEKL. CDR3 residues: CASSPTAGTRIDSEQYF. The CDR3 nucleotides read TGCGCCAGCAGCCCAACCGCCGGGACTAGGATCGACTCCGAGCAGTACTTC.

The CDR3: CARTGAGGCNEQFF. The CDR3 bases are TGCGCCAGGACTGGGGCGGGAGGTTGCAATGAGCAGTTCTTC. The chain couples TRBV23-1 to TRBJ2-1, with 8 bases fitting TRBD2. TRBV23-1 carries the ORF label, with uncertain function. J was trimmed by 6 bases and V by 9 bases; bases with no gene match: 10. The CDR3 totals 14 residues.

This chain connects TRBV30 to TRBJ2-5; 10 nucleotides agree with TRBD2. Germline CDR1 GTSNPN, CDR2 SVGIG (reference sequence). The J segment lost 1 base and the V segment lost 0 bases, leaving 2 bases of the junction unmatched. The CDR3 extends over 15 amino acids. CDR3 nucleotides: TGTGCCTGGAGTGTTAGCGGGGGGACCCAAGAGACCCAGTACTTC. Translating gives CAWSVSGGTQETQYF.

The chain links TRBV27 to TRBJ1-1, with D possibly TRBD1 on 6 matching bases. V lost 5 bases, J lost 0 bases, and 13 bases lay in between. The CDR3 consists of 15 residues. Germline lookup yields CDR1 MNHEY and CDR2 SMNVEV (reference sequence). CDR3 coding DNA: TGTGCCAGCAGTGGGCTGGACAGCATGAACACTGAAGCTTTCTTT. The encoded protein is CASSGLDSMNTEAFF.

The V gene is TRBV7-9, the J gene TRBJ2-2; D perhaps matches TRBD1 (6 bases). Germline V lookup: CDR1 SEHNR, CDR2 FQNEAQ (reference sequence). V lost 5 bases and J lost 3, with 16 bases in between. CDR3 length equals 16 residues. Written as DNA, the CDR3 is TGTGCCAGCAGCGCGCGGACAGTGAGTGACACCGGGGAGCTGTTTTTT. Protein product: CASSARTVSDTGELFF.